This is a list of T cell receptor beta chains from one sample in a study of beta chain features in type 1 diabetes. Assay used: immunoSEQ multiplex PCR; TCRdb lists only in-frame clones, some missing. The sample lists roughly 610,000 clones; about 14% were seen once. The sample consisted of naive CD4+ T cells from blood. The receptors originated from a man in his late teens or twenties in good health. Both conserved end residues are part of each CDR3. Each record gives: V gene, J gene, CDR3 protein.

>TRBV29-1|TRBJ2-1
CSGAPSRPVRDEQFF
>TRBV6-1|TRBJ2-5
CASSEASLKETQYF
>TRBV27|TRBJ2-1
CASRGWINEQFF
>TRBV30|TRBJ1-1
CAWSPENTEAFF
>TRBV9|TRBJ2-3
CASSVDSGLAGADTQYF
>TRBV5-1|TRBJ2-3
CASSLPRAGGPPDTQYF
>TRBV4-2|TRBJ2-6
CASSQGTISGANVLTF
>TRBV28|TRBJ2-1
CASFATSVVNEQFF
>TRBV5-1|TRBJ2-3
CASSSPRGIAETGTSTDTQYF
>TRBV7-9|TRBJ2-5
CASSLHRGVETQYF
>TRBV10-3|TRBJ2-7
CAVAGGAGGYEQYF
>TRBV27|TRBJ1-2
CASRTLGSYGYTF
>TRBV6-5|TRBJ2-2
CASSPYELGRRELFF
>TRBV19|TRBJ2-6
CASSITGSGANVLTF
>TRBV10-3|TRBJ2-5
CATTGGETQYF